These 9 T cell receptor beta chains originate from one sample sequenced in a study of T cell responses to AZD1222 COVID-19 vaccine (dated by TCRdb to the early 2020s). Library creation used the immunoSEQ multiplex PCR assay. Entries here come from immuneACCESS through TCRdb and include only in-frame sequences with V and J called. Some clones fail to appear in such tables; in the studies checked, an unresolved V gene covers under half of the shortfall, and the cause of the remainder is unknown. In all, the sample holds around 130,000 clones, and roughly 93% of those were seen once. The top ten clones comprise 5.5% to 8% of the sample. In the paper's terms, the time point label means: baseline before first vaccination. The sequencing used peripheral blood, collected on day 0 of AZD1222 vaccination. The receptors stem from an adult in good health.

The chain employs TRBV10-3 and TRBJ2-3, with D tentatively TRBD1 (5 bases). The length of the CDR3 is 14 residues. V was trimmed by 11 bases and J by 0 bases, leaving 15 bases between them. Looked up from germline, CDR1 is ENHRY and CDR2 is SYGVKD. This CDR3 is CASSLRASTDTQYF. The CDR3, as DNA: TGTGCCTCGTCGCTCAGGGCTAGCACAGATACGCAGTATTTT.

CDR3 region: CASRPDGPTDTQYF. As DNA, the CDR3 is TGTGCCAGCAGACCGGACGGACCCACAGATACGCAGTATTTT. The V and J genes are TRBV2 and TRBJ2-3, with D uncertain. The V gene's germline CDR1 is SNHLY and CDR2 FYNNEI. The CDR3 spans 14 residues. V was shortened by 6 bases and J by 2 bases, with 12 bases between the two germline ends.

The V call is TRBV28, the J call TRBJ2-1; the match to TRBD1 covers 9 bases. The V gene's germline CDR1 is MDHEN and CDR2 SYDVKM. The CDR3 has 14 amino acids. With 5 bases clipped from V and 5 bases from J, the junction kept 4 bases outside the gene matches. Here the CDR3 reads CASSPGTGHNEQFF. The CDR3 DNA sequence: TGTGCCAGCAGTCCCGGGACAGGGCACAATGAGCAGTTCTTC.

J is TRBJ1-4 and V is TRBV4-1; 12 bases agree with TRBD1. Trimming removed 4 bases from V and 3 bases from J; junction bases left unmatched: 9. Per the germline V gene, CDR1 is MGHRA and CDR2 is YSYEKL. The CDR3 consists of 18 residues. The CDR3 region has the DNA TGCGCCAGCAGCCGGTTACGGGACAGGGGGCTATCTAATGAAAAACTGTTTTTT. It yields the protein CASSRLRDRGLSNEKLFF.

The V and J genes are TRBV14 and TRBJ2-7; 7 positions agree with TRBD1. Germline assignment: CDR1 SGHDN and CDR2 FVKESK. This CDR3 region has 14 residues. V gave up 5 bases and J gave up 2 bases; unmatched junction bases: 6. Here the CDR3 reads CASSARQGPYEQYF. DNA for the CDR3: TGTGCCAGCAGCGCCCGACAGGGACCCTACGAGCAGTACTTC.

The chain has TRBV27 and TRBJ2-7, with 10 bases identical to TRBD1. Unmatched junction bases numbered 4, after V lost 8 bases and J lost 0 bases. Germline CDR1 is MNHEY and CDR2 is SMNVEV (reference sequence). The CDR3 has 14 amino acids. The CDR3 region has the DNA TGTGCCAGCCGGGACAGGGGAGGCTCCTACGAGCAGTACTTC. Its translation: CASRDRGGSYEQYF.

V gene TRBV7-2 combines with J gene TRBJ2-2; either TRBD1 or TRBD2 may fit D (6 bases each). CDR3 length: 16 residues. V was trimmed by 0 bases and J by 7 bases, leaving 15 bases between them. CDR1 and CDR2 (germline): SGHTA, FQGNSA. The CDR3 reads CASSLAGRTAGGELFF. CDR3 nucleotides: TGTGCCAGCAGCTTAGCGGGGAGGACAGCAGGCGGGGAGCTGTTTTTT.

Comments on this clone: An end of the junction differs from the germline gene, which may be a read error. The V gene is TRBV18, the J gene TRBJ1-2; 7 nucleotides align to TRBD1. Germline CDR1 reads KGHSH; CDR2 reads LQKENI. This CDR3 comprises 13 residues. DNA of the CDR3: TGTGCCAGCTCTCCACGACAGGGAGAGGGCTACACCTTC. This sequence encodes CASSPRQGEGYTF.

The J gene is TRBJ2-1, the V gene TRBV7-9; 8 bases align to TRBD2. The V and J ends lost 1 base and 2 bases, in that order; junction bases with no gene match: 7. The CDR3 is 17 residues long. Germline V gene sequence: CDR1 SEHNR, CDR2 FQNEAQ (reference sequence). The CDR3, as DNA: TGTGCCAGCAGCTTAGGGTCCGGGACTAGTGCCTACAATGAGCAGTTCTTC. It encodes CASSLGSGTSAYNEQFF.